This record concerns one TCR beta chain sequence. Authors' methods: The assay estimated nucleated cells by amplifying reference gene primers. TCRdb's copy holds only in-frame clones and misses some; the assay was immunoSEQ multiplex PCR. That table is the source of V, J and clone size, and D and trimming were worked out from the DNA. The sample includes 200,000 to 250,000 clones, roughly 84% of them seen just once. Trimming stripped 4 bases from V and 5 bases from J, with 13 bases between. CDR3 size: 14 residues. CDR1 is SGHTA, CDR2 FQGTGA, per germline. The data originate from a study of blood T cell repertoires in COVID-19. Study-wide context: Some COVID-19 samples were acute and others convalescent; all came from the United States, Italy and Spain. In each case, the material was cDNA or gDNA derived from T cells, B-cell-depleted T cells, or PBMCs.

This sequence originates from a man aged 50-59 years with active or convalescent COVID-19. The chain is built from TRBV7-3 and TRBJ2-3, with D perhaps TRBD2 (5 bases). Sequenced sample: peripheral blood. CDR3 amino acids: CASSSSGNRDTQYF. The CDR3 DNA sequence: TGTGCCAGCAGCTCCTCGGGGAACCGAGATACGCAGTATTTT.